These 20 T cell receptor beta chains originate from one sample sequenced in a study of CD8+ T cells in alopecia areata. TCR sequencing used cDNA made by reverse transcription of extracted RNA. Sequencing was performed with immunoSEQ multiplex PCR; in TCRdb, only in-frame clones are kept and a portion is missing. The sample shows 90,000 to 130,000 clones, roughly 59% of them seen only once. Specimen: CD8+ T cells sorted from blood. The receptors come from a human donor in good health.

The chain combines TRBV28 with TRBJ2-5, with 8 bases aligning to TRBD2. Germline trimming cut 8 bases from V and 4 bases from J; bases unmatched to any gene: 9. CDR3 length: 14 residues. CDR1 and CDR2 from the germline V gene are MDHEN and SYDVKM. CDR3 nucleotide sequence: TGTGCCAGCGAAAGACTAGCGAATGGAGAGACCCAGTACTTC. Residues: CASERLANGETQYF.

This chain joins TRBV9 and TRBJ2-6, with D uncertain. Germline V gene data show CDR1 as SGDLS and CDR2 as YYNGEE. The CDR3 loop spans 18 amino acids. V lost 4 bases and J 2 bases, leaving 19 bases between the germline ends. The CDR3 nucleotides read TGTGCCAGCAGCCGGACCGGAGAACTAACGACTGGGGCCAACGTCCTGACTTTC. Protein product: CASSRTGELTTGANVLTF.

This chain joins TRBV21-1 and TRBJ2-7; TRBD2 reflects the table's D call only, with no check against the DNA. TRBV21-1 is given as a pseudogene. This CDR3 is 16 amino acids long. In DNA, the CDR3 is TGTGCCAGCAGAACCACTACCGGGAACAGACCCTACGAGCAGTACTTC. Its translation is CASRTTTGNRPYEQYF.

This chain joins TRBV10-3 and TRBJ2-3; TRBD2 matches at 8 bases. Germline V gene lookup returns CDR1 ENHRY and CDR2 SYGVKD. The CDR3 contains 15 residues. J was trimmed by 0 bases and V by 8 bases; bases with no gene match: 7. CDR3 sequence: CAIDNGLASTDTQYF. The DNA for the CDR3 is TGTGCCATCGACAATGGACTAGCCAGCACAGATACGCAGTATTTT.

The table lists this clone with a few counts. The V and J genes are TRBV28 and TRBJ2-7; 8 nucleotides agree with TRBD1. CDR1 and CDR2 (germline): MDHEN, SYDVKM. This CDR3 is built from 11 residues. The CDR3 loop is CAVDRDYEQYF. CDR3 nucleotides: TGTGCAGTGGACAGGGACTACGAGCAGTACTTC. Full variable domain (missing parts from reference TRBV28 and TRBJ2-7): DVKVTQSSRYLVKRTGEKVFLECVQDMDHENMFWYRQDPGLGLRLIYFSYDVKMKEKGDIPEGYSVSREKKERFSLILESASTNQTSMYLCAVDRDYEQYFGPGTRLTVT.

This sequence joins TRBV4-2 and TRBJ1-2; unclear D gene. V lost 3 bases to trimming and J lost 2 bases, with 1 base between them. Germline CDR1 is LGHNA and CDR2 is YNFKEQ. The CDR3 loop spans 11 amino acids. In nucleotides, the CDR3 is TGTGCCAGCAGCCAGAACTATGGCTACACCTTC. Protein: CASSQNYGYTF.

J is TRBJ1-2 and V is TRBV25-1; D not resolved. The CDR3 consists of 15 residues. Trimming shortened V by 1 base and J by 4 bases, and 13 bases separated the two germline ends. Germline lookup yields CDR1 MGHDK and CDR2 SYGVNS. Here the CDR3 reads CASSELDGSIYGYTF. The DNA for the CDR3 is TGTGCCAGCAGTGAATTAGACGGATCTATCTATGGCTACACCTTC.

A remark on this clone: This may be a read error, as it is one base from a much larger clone. A read error is likely, as this CDR3 ends without the conserved phenylalanine or tryptophan. This sequence joins TRBV30 and TRBJ1-2; D gene ambiguous. The CDR3 runs to 13 residues. Trimming pared 3 bases from V and 4 bases from J, leaving 12 bases between. Germline assignment: CDR1 GTSNPN and CDR2 SVGIG (reference sequence). Here the CDR3 reads CAWREEYGYGYTS. The CDR3 DNA reads TGTGCCTGGAGGGAGGAATATGGCTATGGCTACACCTCC.

This clone was seen only a few times. The chain has TRBV25-1 and TRBJ2-3, with 8 bases that match TRBD2. With 2 bases clipped from V and 0 bases from J, the junction kept 7 bases outside the gene matches. Per germline, CDR1 MGHDK and CDR2 SYGVNS. There are 17 residues in the CDR3. The CDR3 nucleotides are TGTGCCAGCAGTGAACCCGTAGCGGGGACTAGCACAGATACGCAGTATTTT. Amino acids: CASSEPVAGTSTDTQYF.

The chain has TRBV7-9 and TRBJ1-2, with 10 bases that match TRBD1. After removal of 4 bases from V and 4 bases from J, the junction contained 15 bases not matched to a gene. The CDR3 runs 18 residues. Germline V lookup: CDR1 SEHNR, CDR2 FQNEAQ (reference sequence). CDR3 loop: CASSSEAGTGASLYGYTF. CDR3 in DNA: TGTGCCAGCAGCTCCGAAGCCGGGACAGGGGCCTCCCTCTATGGCTACACCTTC. Combining the CDR3 with reference TRBV7-9 and TRBJ1-2 gives the whole variable domain DTGVSQNPRHKITKRGQNVTFRCDPISEHNRLYWYRQTLGQGPEFLTYFQNEAQLEKSRLLSDRFSAERPKGSFSTLEIQRTEQGDSAMYLCASSSEAGTGASLYGYTFGSGTRLTVV.

Only one count was recorded for this clone. V usage is TRBV7-9 and J usage is TRBJ1-1, with D maybe TRBD1 (5 bases). The CDR3 has 15 amino acids. Trimming shortened V by 4 bases and J by 1 base, and 13 bases separated the two germline ends. The germline V gene encodes CDR1 SEHNR and CDR2 FQNEAQ (reference sequence). Written as DNA, the CDR3 is TGTGCCAGCAGCTCACTTGGGACGGCGAACACTGAAGCTTTCTTT. The encoded protein is CASSSLGTANTEAFF.

This rearrangement joins TRBV29-1 to TRBJ2-7, with D possibly being TRBD2 (5 bases). Trimming shortened V by 4 bases and J by 0 bases, and 13 bases separated the two germline ends. Germline lookup yields CDR1 SQVTM and CDR2 ANQGSEA. CDR3 length equals 14 residues. The CDR3 is CSVVPGLSSYEQYF. CDR3 bases: TGCAGCGTTGTTCCCGGACTGAGCTCCTACGAGCAGTACTTC.

The chain employs TRBV29-1 and TRBJ1-1, with a tentative D call TRBD1 (5 bases). The CDR3 is 11 amino acids. Germline CDR1 and CDR2: SQVTM and ANQGSEA. V was pared by 2 bases and J by 8 bases, with 9 bases between. CDR3 nucleotide sequence: TGCAGCGTTGAAATGTGGGGGGAAGCTTTCTTT. Translation gives CSVEMWGEAFF.

Remarks on this clone: Other DNA sequences in the same sample also yield this CDR3. The chain employs TRBV13 and TRBJ2-3; D is uncertain. V dropped 0 bases and J dropped 4 bases, with 5 bases sitting between them. This CDR3 contains 13 residues. Per the germline V gene, CDR1 is PRHDT and CDR2 is FYEKMQ (reference sequence). The CDR3 bases are TGTGCCAGCAGCTTAGGTAGTGCAGATACGCAGTATTTT. Translating it yields CASSLGSADTQYF.

This chain joins TRBV5-8 and TRBJ2-1; possibly TRBD1 for D (5 bases). Germline V gene sequence: CDR1 SGHTS, CDR2 YDEGEE. The CDR3 contains 15 residues. The V end was cut by 2 bases, the J end by 7 bases, with 16 bases between. The CDR3 reads CASSFMGHGANEQFF. The CDR3 region has the DNA TGTGCCAGCAGCTTTATGGGCCATGGGGCGAATGAGCAGTTCTTC. The complete variable domain, with remaining parts taken from reference TRBV5-8 and TRBJ2-1, reads EAGVTQSPTHLIKTRGQQATLRCSPISGHTSVYWYQQALGLGLQFLLWYDEGEERNRGNFPPRFSGRQFPNYSSELNVNALELEDSALYLCASSFMGHGANEQFFGPGTRLTVL.

This clone was detected a few times. The J gene is TRBJ2-7, the V gene TRBV29-1; no reliable D call. Trimming left V 5 bases short and J 0 bases short, with 11 bases between. The CDR3 has 13 amino acids. Germline V gives CDR1 SQVTM, CDR2 ANQGSEA. In DNA, the CDR3 is TGCAGCGTTCTATTCCTCAGCTCCTACGAGCAGTACTTC. Its translation is CSVLFLSSYEQYF.

The chain couples TRBV10-3 to TRBJ1-5, with D possibly TRBD1 on 5 matching bases. Germline CDR1 ENHRY, CDR2 SYGVKD. The CDR3 runs 13 residues. V lost 2 bases to trimming and J lost 8 bases, with 10 bases between them. CDR3 amino acids: CAISEEGIKPQHF. Here the CDR3 DNA reads TGTGCCATCAGTGAGGAGGGGATTAAGCCCCAGCATTTT.

The genes are TRBV13 and TRBJ2-3; D is ambiguous. V was trimmed by 5 bases and J by 4 bases, leaving 13 bases between them. The CDR3 loop spans 14 amino acids. Germline V lookup: CDR1 PRHDT, CDR2 FYEKMQ (reference sequence). The CDR3 protein is CASSEASRPDTQYF. The CDR3, as DNA: TGTGCCAGCAGCGAAGCGAGCCGTCCAGATACGCAGTATTTT.

With respect to this clone: Germline and junction disagree at one end, which may indicate a read error. The chain links TRBV13 to TRBJ1-2, with 9 nucleotides matching TRBD1. Germline loops: CDR1 PRHDT, CDR2 FYEKMQ (reference sequence). There are 17 residues in the CDR3. In DNA form, the CDR3 reads TGTGCCAGCAGCGTAGGGGTGACAGGGGGGACCTCGAATGGCTACACCTTC. Protein product: CASSVGVTGGTSNGYTF.

The rearrangement joins TRBV30 to TRBJ2-7; 7 bases agree with TRBD2. The CDR3 consists of 14 residues. Germline values: CDR1 GTSNPN, CDR2 SVGIG (reference sequence). Losses at the gene ends were 0 bases for V and 2 bases for J; bases not matched to a gene: 4. The CDR3 loop reads CAWSVASGPYEQYF. The CDR3 DNA sequence: TGTGCCTGGAGTGTCGCTAGCGGCCCCTACGAGCAGTACTTC.